What follows describes a single T cell receptor beta chain. The CDR3 loop spans 14 amino acids. Deletions cut 1 base from V and 4 bases from J, with 10 bases between. Germline CDR1 SGHRS, CDR2 YFSETQ. Repertoires were generated with immunoSEQ multiplex PCR, while TCRdb's copy carries only in-frame clones and drops some. The table shows about 260,000 clones, with over 75% occurring only once. The record originates from a study of blood T cell repertoires in COVID-19. Study overall: Nucleic acid was either cDNA or gDNA, and it came from T cells, B-cell-depleted T cells, or PBMCs.

The chain recombines TRBV5-1 with TRBJ2-3, with D unresolved. Sequencing input: peripheral blood. This TCR derives from a human donor in a cohort sampled during active COVID-19. The CDR3 spells CASSLTSQADTQYF. CDR3 coding DNA: TGCGCCAGCAGCTTGACCAGCCAGGCAGATACGCAGTATTTT.